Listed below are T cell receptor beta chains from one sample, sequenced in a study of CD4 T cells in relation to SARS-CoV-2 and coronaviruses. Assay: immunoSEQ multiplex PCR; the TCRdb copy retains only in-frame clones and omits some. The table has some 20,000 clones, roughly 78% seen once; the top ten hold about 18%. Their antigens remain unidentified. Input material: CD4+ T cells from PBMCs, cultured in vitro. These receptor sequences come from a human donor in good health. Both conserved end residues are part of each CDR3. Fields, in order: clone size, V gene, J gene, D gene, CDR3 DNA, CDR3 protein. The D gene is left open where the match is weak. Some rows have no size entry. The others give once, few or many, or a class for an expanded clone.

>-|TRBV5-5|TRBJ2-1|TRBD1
TGTGCCAGCAGCATAGGACAGGGAAGGTACAATGAGCAGTTCTTC
CASSIGQGRYNEQFF
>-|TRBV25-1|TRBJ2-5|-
TGTGCCAGCAGTCGGAGAGGGGGGGAAGAGACCCAGTACTTC
CASSRRGGEETQYF
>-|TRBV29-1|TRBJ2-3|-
TGCAGCGCTTCGGGGCAGAGCACAGATACGCAGTATTTT
CSASGQSTDTQYF
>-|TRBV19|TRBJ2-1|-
TGTGCCAGTAGCGAGACAGGCGGTGAGCAGTTCTTC
CASSETGGEQFF
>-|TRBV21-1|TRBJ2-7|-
TGTGCCAGCAGCAATTCCGGGACTTCAAATCGATCCTACGAGCAGTACTTC
CASSNSGTSNRSYEQYF
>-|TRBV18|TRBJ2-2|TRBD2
TGTGCCAGCTCACCAAGGGAGGGCTCCATGACCGGGGAGCTGTTTTTT
CASSPREGSMTGELFF
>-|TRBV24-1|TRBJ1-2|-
TGTGCCACCAGTGATTCCTCCTCGGCGCCTAACTATGGCTACACCTTC
CATSDSSSAPNYGYTF
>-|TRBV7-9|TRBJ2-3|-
TGTGCCAGCAGCACAGGGCTTAGCACAGATACGCAGTATTTT
CASSTGLSTDTQYF
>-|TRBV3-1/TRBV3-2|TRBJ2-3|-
TGTGCCAGCAGCCGGGTGGCAAGCCCCCTAATAAGCACAGATACGCAGTATTTT
CASSRVASPLISTDTQYF
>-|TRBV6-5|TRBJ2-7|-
TGTGCCAGCAGTCGGAGGGGGCTAGCGGTGTACGAGCAGTACTTC
CASSRRGLAVYEQYF
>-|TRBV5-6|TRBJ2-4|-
TGTGCCAGCAGCTTGGTGAGGGGGTTCAAAAACATTCAGTACTTC
CASSLVRGFKNIQYF
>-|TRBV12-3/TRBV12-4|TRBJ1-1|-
TGTGCCAGCAGTCCAACAGACACTGAAGCTTTCTTT
CASSPTDTEAFF
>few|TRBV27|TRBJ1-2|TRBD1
TGTGCCAGCAGTTTCTCCCCGCCGGGATGGGGAGGGGGCAACTATGGCTACACCTTC
CASSFSPPGWGGGNYGYTF
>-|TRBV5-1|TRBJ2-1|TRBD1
TGCGCCAGCAGCTTGGAACAGGGGGCGAATGAGCAGTTCTTC
CASSLEQGANEQFF
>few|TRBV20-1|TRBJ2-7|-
TGCAGTCCTACCTCGGGGGCCGAGCAGTACTTC
CSPTSGAEQYF
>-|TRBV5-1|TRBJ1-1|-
TGCGCCAGCAGCTCCGCATTGGGGGCTGAAGCTTTCTTT
CASSSALGAEAFF
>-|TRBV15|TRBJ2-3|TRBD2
TGTGCCACCAGCAGAGATCTAGCGGGAGCAGATACGCAGTATTTT
CATSRDLAGADTQYF
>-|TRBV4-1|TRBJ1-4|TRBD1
TGCGCCAGCAGCCAAGCGGGACAGAGTAATGAAAAACTGTTTTTT
CASSQAGQSNEKLFF
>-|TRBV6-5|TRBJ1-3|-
TGTGCCAGCAGTTACTCTGGCCTTTACTCTGGAAACACCATATATTTT
CASSYSGLYSGNTIYF
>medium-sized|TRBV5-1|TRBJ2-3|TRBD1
TGCGCCAGCAGCCACCTCACAGGGGAAGCAGATACGCAGTATTTT
CASSHLTGEADTQYF
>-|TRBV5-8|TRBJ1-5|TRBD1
TGTGCCAGCAACACGGGACAGGGTAGCAATCAGCCCCAGCATTTT
CASNTGQGSNQPQHF
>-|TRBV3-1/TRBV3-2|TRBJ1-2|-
TGTGCCAGCAGCTCCCGGTCTGTTCTAGGCTATGGCTACACCTTC
CASSSRSVLGYGYTF
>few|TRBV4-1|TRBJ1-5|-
TGCGCCAGCAGCCAAGGCAGTGCAAACCAGCCCCAGCATTTT
CASSQGSANQPQHF
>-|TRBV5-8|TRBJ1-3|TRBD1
TGTGCCAGCAGCCTGATGAGGGGACAGGCTGGAAACACCATATATTTT
CASSLMRGQAGNTIYF
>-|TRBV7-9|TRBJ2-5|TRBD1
TGTGCCAGCAGGAGACAAGGGGGCCGGGAGACCCAGTACTTC
CASRRQGGRETQYF
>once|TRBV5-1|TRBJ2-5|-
TGCGCCAGCAGCTTACCAGTGGGGGCAGAGACCCAGTACTTC
CASSLPVGAETQYF
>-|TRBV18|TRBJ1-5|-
TGTGCCAGCTCACCGGCAGGGGATGGCAATCAGCCCCAGCATTTT
CASSPAGDGNQPQHF
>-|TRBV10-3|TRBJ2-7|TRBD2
TGTGCCATCAGTGAGTCACCATTAGCGGGCTCCTACGAGCAGTACTTC
CAISESPLAGSYEQYF
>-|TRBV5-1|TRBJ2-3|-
TGCGCCAGCAGCCGACAGGGAACGGGAGTGACAGATACGCAGTATTTT
CASSRQGTGVTDTQYF
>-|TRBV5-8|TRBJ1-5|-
TGTGCCAGCAGCTTGGTTGTCGGGGCGAAACAGCCCCAGCATTTT
CASSLVVGAKQPQHF
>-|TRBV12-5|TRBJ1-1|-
TGTGCTAGTGGCGTACATACTGAAGCTTTCTTT
CASGVHTEAFF
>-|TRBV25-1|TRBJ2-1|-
TGTGCCAGCAGTAAGAGTGAAGGTTGGCTTGGGCAGTTCTTC
CASSKSEGWLGQFF
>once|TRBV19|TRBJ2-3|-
TGTGCCAGTAGTATCACCGGAGGAGTGAGCACAGATACGCAGTATTTT
CASSITGGVSTDTQYF
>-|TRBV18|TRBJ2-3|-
TGTGCCAGCTCACTATTAGGACGGTGGTTTGATACGCAGTATTTT
CASSLLGRWFDTQYF
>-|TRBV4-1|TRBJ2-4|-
TGCGCCAGCAGCCAAGATCCTAGCGTCAACATTCAGTACTTC
CASSQDPSVNIQYF